This T cell receptor beta chain comes out of a study of shared clonotypes between healthy human individuals. The CDR3 sequence is 15 residues long. Germline lookup yields CDR1 MNHEY and CDR2 SVGAGI. V shed 2 bases and J 10 bases; nucleotides not matched to a gene: 8. Assay used: immunoSEQ multiplex PCR; TCRdb lists only in-frame clones, some missing. The sample gives a few million clones, approximately 93% of which show up once; roughly 0.36% is in the top ten. The material sequenced was naive CD4+ T cells from PBMCs. Subset defined: CD45RA+ positively selected. This receptor was identified in a man between 18 and 29 years old in good health. Some clones in this sample may be carry-over from other donors' samples. The gene calls are TRBV6-5 and TRBJ2-1; 10 bases line up with TRBD2. The CDR3 DNA reads TGTGCCAGCAGTTACCAACTAGCGGGAACCTGGGAGCAGTTCTTC. It translates to CASSYQLAGTWEQFF.